The rows below give T cell receptor beta chains drawn from one sample of a study of T-cell memory formation after mild COVID-19. MiXCR, run by TCRdb on the 5' RACE reads, gives a single entry per CDR3 protein. The sample contains about 290,000 distinct CDR3 sequences, more than 15% of which appear only once. The source material was PBMCs or a T cell subset sorted from them (not recorded which). The receptors derive from a man between 18 and 35 years old who had mild COVID-19 (a few samples of this study predate the infection). Cell type and time point are not known. Both conserved end residues are part of each CDR3. D genes are given only for firm matches. Size is stated for part of the rows, as once, few or many counts, or as a class when the clone is expanded.

CDR3aa,CDR3nt,len,abundance,v_gene,j_gene,d_gene
CASSLIQGGGYTF,TGTGCCAGCAGCTTAATACAGGGGGGTGGCTACACCTTC,13,NA,TRBV7-3,TRBJ1-2,TRBD1
CSARTHWALHF,TGCAGTGCTAGAACTCACTGGGCCCTCCACTTT,11,NA,TRBV20-1,TRBJ1-6,NA
CASSLTGEIYNEQFF,TGTGCCAGCAGCTTAACAGGGGAGATCTACAATGAGCAGTTCTTC,15,few,TRBV7-8,TRBJ2-1,TRBD1
CASSLARRDAELYGYTF,TGTGCCAGCAGTTTAGCCCGCCGGGACGCGGAGCTTTATGGCTACACCTTC,17,NA,TRBV28,TRBJ1-2,NA
CSVVEGVALKLFF,TGCAGCGTTGTAGAGGGGGTCGCCTTGAAACTGTTTTTT,13,many,TRBV29-1,TRBJ1-4,NA
CASSVGGEAFF,TGTGCCAGCAGCGTAGGGGGAGAAGCTTTCTTT,11,NA,TRBV9,TRBJ1-1,NA
CASSKGTTLPTDTQYF,TGTGCCAGCAGTAAAGGGACTACTTTGCCCACAGATACGCAGTATTTT,16,few,TRBV6-5,TRBJ2-3,TRBD2
CASRPETSGDTQYF,TGTGCCAGCAGACCTGAGACTAGCGGGGATACGCAGTATTTT,14,NA,TRBV12-3/TRBV12-4,TRBJ2-3,TRBD2
CASSEAGRPQHF,TGTGCCAGCAGTGAGGCAGGGAGGCCCCAGCATTTT,12,NA,TRBV6-1,TRBJ1-5,NA
CSATAGNYYEQYF,TGCAGCGCCACTGCGGGAAACTACTACGAGCAGTACTTC,13,NA,TRBV29-1,TRBJ2-7,NA
CASSPPDRGHGYTF,TGTGCCAGCAGTCCCCCGGACAGGGGCCACGGCTACACCTTC,14,few,TRBV6-6,TRBJ1-2,TRBD1
CSAIQGNNQPQHF,TGCAGTGCAATCCAGGGGAATAATCAGCCCCAGCATTTT,13,few,TRBV20-1,TRBJ1-5,NA
CASSIDPTGNTIYF,TGTGCCAGCAGCATTGACCCCACTGGAAACACCATATATTTT,14,few,TRBV7-2,TRBJ1-3,NA
CASSLGTVTDTQYF,TGCGCCAGCAGCTTGGGTACGGTCACAGATACGCAGTATTTT,14,NA,TRBV5-1,TRBJ2-3,NA
CSVEGLVGLGYNEQFF,TGCAGCGTTGAAGGTTTAGTAGGTTTAGGGTACAATGAGCAGTTCTTC,16,few,TRBV29-1,TRBJ2-1,NA
CASSLAVTEAFF,TGTGCCAGCAGTTTAGCGGTTACTGAAGCTTTCTTT,12,few,TRBV12-3/TRBV12-4,TRBJ1-1,NA
CASSLDRGITGELFF,TGCGCCAGCAGCCTGGACAGGGGGATAACCGGGGAGCTGTTTTTT,15,NA,TRBV4-3,TRBJ2-2,TRBD1
CASSTQLAGVQGQETQYF,TGTGCCAGCAGCACCCAACTAGCGGGGGTGCAAGGCCAAGAGACCCAGTACTTC,18,few,TRBV5-6,TRBJ2-5,TRBD2
CASSSEGRSGYQETQYF,TGCGCCAGCAGCTCGGAAGGGCGTAGCGGGTACCAAGAGACCCAGTACTTC,17,NA,TRBV5-1,TRBJ2-5,TRBD2
CSARDQHQKYEQYF,TGCAGTGCTAGAGATCAGCACCAGAAATACGAGCAGTACTTC,14,few,TRBV20-1,TRBJ2-7,NA
CASSPDGRNSPLHF,TGTGCCAGCAGTCCTGACGGGAGAAATTCACCCCTCCACTTT,14,NA,TRBV12-3/TRBV12-4,TRBJ1-6,NA
CASSQSTGGRAYEQYF,TGCGCCAGCAGCCAATCCACAGGGGGTCGCGCCTACGAGCAGTACTTC,16,NA,TRBV4-1,TRBJ2-7,TRBD1
CASSLLGGEKLFF,TGTGCCAGCAGTTTGCTAGGCGGTGAAAAACTGTTTTTT,13,few,TRBV12-3/TRBV12-4,TRBJ1-4,NA
CATMGGQGLGYTF,TGTGCCACCATGGGAGGACAGGGTCTTGGCTACACCTTC,13,NA,TRBV12-3/TRBV12-4,TRBJ1-2,TRBD1
CASSLVLTGGGTEAFF,TGCGCCAGCAGCTTGGTGCTCACAGGGGGAGGTACTGAAGCTTTCTTT,16,few,TRBV5-1,TRBJ1-1,TRBD1
CASRVTAYTEAFF,TGTGCCAGCAGAGTGACAGCCTACACTGAAGCTTTCTTT,13,NA,TRBV6-6,TRBJ1-1,NA
CASSSHVAGSTDTQYF,TGTGCCAGCAGCTCTCATGTGGCGGGGAGCACAGATACGCAGTATTTT,16,few,TRBV3-1,TRBJ2-3,NA
CASRRDPYSNQPQHF,TGCGCCAGCAGACGGGACCCTTATAGCAATCAGCCCCAGCATTTT,15,NA,TRBV5-1,TRBJ1-5,NA
CASIGLGLDYGYTF,TGTGCCAGCATCGGGTTAGGGCTCGACTATGGCTACACCTTC,14,NA,TRBV6-1,TRBJ1-2,NA
CASSSDRGLQEKLFF,TGTGCCAGCAGCTCAGACAGGGGGCTCCAAGAAAAACTGTTTTTT,15,few,TRBV7-9,TRBJ1-4,TRBD1
CASRLKMDTEAFF,TGCGCCAGCAGGCTAAAAATGGACACTGAAGCTTTCTTT,13,NA,TRBV5-1,TRBJ1-1,NA
CASSLASGTAQETQYF,TGTGCTAGCAGCTTAGCTTCCGGGACAGCGCAAGAGACCCAGTACTTC,16,NA,TRBV7-7,TRBJ2-5,TRBD1
CASSPGTGANIQYF,TGTGCCAGCAGTCCCGGGACAGGGGCCAACATTCAGTACTTC,14,few,TRBV12-3/TRBV12-4,TRBJ2-4,TRBD1
CASSETVRGYQPQHF,TGTGCCAGCAGCGAAACCGTAAGGGGATATCAGCCCCAGCATTTT,15,NA,TRBV7-2,TRBJ1-5,NA
CASSPDGLNEKLFF,TGCGCCAGCAGCCCGGACGGGCTTAATGAAAAACTGTTTTTT,14,NA,TRBV4-1,TRBJ1-4,NA
CASSGRDAYEQYF,TGTGCCAGCAGCGGACGGGACGCCTACGAGCAGTACTTC,13,few,TRBV7-6,TRBJ2-7,NA
CASSLLAWMNTEAFF,TGTGCCAGCAGCTTATTGGCATGGATGAACACTGAAGCTTTCTTT,15,NA,TRBV7-9,TRBJ1-1,NA
CASSAASGLRGDTQYF,TGTGCCAGCAGTGCCGCTAGCGGCCTCCGTGGAGATACGCAGTATTTT,16,few,TRBV6-2/TRBV6-3,TRBJ2-3,TRBD2
CATVGGREEAGELFF,TGTGCCACCGTCGGAGGAAGGGAGGAAGCCGGGGAGCTGTTTTTT,15,NA,TRBV2,TRBJ2-2,NA
CASRIAGYEQYF,TGTGCCAGCCGCATCGCGGGATACGAGCAGTACTTC,12,NA,TRBV2,TRBJ2-7,NA
CAAGREEQETQYF,TGTGCCGCGGGACGTGAGGAGCAAGAGACCCAGTACTTC,13,few,TRBV6-2/TRBV6-3,TRBJ2-5,NA
CSVPGQGADNEQFF,TGCAGCGTCCCGGGACAGGGGGCGGACAATGAGCAGTTCTTC,14,NA,TRBV29-1,TRBJ2-1,TRBD1
CATKADSSGANVLTF,TGTGCCACTAAAGCAGACAGCTCTGGGGCCAACGTCCTGACTTTC,15,NA,TRBV2,TRBJ2-6,NA
CASSPPRTGNTIYF,TGTGCCAGCAGTCCCCCCAGGACTGGAAACACCATATATTTT,14,NA,TRBV12-3/TRBV12-4,TRBJ1-3,NA
CASSRVTTDTQYF,TGTGCCAGTAGTAGGGTAACCACAGATACGCAGTATTTT,13,NA,TRBV19,TRBJ2-3,NA
CASSPRDLSSYEQYF,TGTGCCAGCAGCCCCCGGGACCTCTCTTCCTACGAGCAGTACTTC,15,NA,TRBV7-9,TRBJ2-7,NA
CATAGDTHEQFF,TGTGCCACAGCCGGGGACACCCATGAGCAGTTCTTC,12,few,TRBV24-1,TRBJ2-1,NA
CASRSGTRAYGYTF,TGTGCCAGCAGGTCCGGGACACGGGCGTATGGCTACACCTTC,14,many,TRBV6-5,TRBJ1-2,NA
CASSRPGTGIFF,TGTGCCAGCAGTCGTCCCGGGACAGGTATATTCTTC,12,few,TRBV6-6,TRBJ2-1,TRBD1
CSVQGARNGELFF,TGCAGTGTCCAGGGGGCGCGGAACGGGGAGCTGTTTTTT,13,NA,TRBV20-1,TRBJ2-2,TRBD1
CASSSQQGNTQYF,TGTGCCAGCAGTTCTCAACAGGGGAATACGCAGTATTTT,13,NA,TRBV7-2,TRBJ2-3,TRBD1
CSVERGAGLSEQYF,TGCAGCGTTGAAAGGGGGGCAGGGCTAAGCGAGCAGTACTTC,14,few,TRBV29-1,TRBJ2-7,NA
CASSPPRRYDTEAFF,TGTGCCAGCAGTCCCCCCAGGCGTTACGACACTGAAGCTTTCTTT,15,NA,TRBV12-3/TRBV12-4,TRBJ1-1,NA
CASNQPPSQPQHF,TGTGCCAGCAACCAACCCCCGTCGCAGCCCCAGCATTTT,13,many,TRBV28,TRBJ1-5,NA
CASSQSQEAFF,TGTGCCAGCAGCCAATCGCAAGAAGCTTTCTTT,11,NA,TRBV3-1,TRBJ1-1,NA
CASSLWTVNYGYTF,TGCGCCAGCAGCTTATGGACGGTTAACTATGGCTACACCTTC,14,NA,TRBV5-1,TRBJ1-2,NA
CASSLATGANVLTF,TGTGCCAGCAGCTTAGCGACTGGGGCCAACGTCCTGACTTTC,14,many,TRBV7-2,TRBJ2-6,NA
CASSLGGGPLFF,TGTGCCAGCAGCTTAGGTGGGGGGCCCTTGTTCTTC,12,many,TRBV7-2,TRBJ2-1,NA
CAISGDPKVYGYTF,TGTGCCATCAGTGGGGATCCGAAGGTCTATGGCTACACCTTC,14,NA,TRBV10-3,TRBJ1-2,NA
CASSQVSGSYNEQFF,TGTGCCAGCAGCCAAGTTAGCGGGAGTTACAATGAGCAGTTCTTC,15,NA,TRBV4-2,TRBJ2-1,TRBD2